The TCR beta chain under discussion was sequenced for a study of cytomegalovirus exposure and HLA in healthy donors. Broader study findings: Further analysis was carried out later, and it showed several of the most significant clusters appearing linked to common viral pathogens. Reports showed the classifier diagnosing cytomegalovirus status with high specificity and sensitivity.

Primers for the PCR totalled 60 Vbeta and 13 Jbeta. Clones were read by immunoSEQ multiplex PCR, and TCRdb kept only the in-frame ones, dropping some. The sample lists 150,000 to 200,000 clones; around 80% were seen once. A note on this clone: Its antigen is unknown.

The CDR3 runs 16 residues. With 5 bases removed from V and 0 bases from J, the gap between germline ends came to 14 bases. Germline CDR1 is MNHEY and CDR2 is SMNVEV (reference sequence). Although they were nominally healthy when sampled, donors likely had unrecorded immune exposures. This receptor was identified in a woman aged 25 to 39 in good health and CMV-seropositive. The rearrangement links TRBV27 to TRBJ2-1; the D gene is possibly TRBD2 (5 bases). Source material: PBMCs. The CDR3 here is CASSARREPSYNEQFF. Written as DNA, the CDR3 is TGTGCCAGCAGTGCCCGACGGGAACCCTCCTACAATGAGCAGTTCTTC.